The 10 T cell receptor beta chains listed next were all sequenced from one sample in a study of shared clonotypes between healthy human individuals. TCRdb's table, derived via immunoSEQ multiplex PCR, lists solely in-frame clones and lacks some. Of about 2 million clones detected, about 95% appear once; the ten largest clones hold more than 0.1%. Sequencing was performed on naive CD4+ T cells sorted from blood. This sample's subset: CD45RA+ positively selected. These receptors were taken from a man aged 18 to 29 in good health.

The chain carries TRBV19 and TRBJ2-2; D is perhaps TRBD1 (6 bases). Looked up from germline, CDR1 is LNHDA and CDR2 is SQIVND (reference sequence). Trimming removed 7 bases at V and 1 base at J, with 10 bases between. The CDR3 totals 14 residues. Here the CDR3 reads CASKEGVNTGELFF. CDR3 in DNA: TGTGCCAGTAAAGAGGGGGTGAACACCGGGGAGCTGTTTTTT.

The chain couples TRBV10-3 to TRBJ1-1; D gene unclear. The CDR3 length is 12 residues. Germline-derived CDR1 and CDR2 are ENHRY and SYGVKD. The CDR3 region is CGTSGGVTEAFF. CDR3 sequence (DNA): TGTGGCACATCCGGCGGGGTCACTGAAGCTTTCTTT.

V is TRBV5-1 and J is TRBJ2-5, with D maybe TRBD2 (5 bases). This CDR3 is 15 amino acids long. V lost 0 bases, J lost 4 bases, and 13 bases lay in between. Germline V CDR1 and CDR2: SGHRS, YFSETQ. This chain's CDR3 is CASSLEPSRGETQYF. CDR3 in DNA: TGCGCCAGCAGCTTGGAGCCTAGCAGAGGAGAGACCCAGTACTTC.

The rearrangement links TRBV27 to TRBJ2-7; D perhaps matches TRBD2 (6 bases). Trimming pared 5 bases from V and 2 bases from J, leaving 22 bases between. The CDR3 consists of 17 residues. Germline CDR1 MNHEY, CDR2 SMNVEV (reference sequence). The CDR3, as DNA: TGTGCCAGCAGTAGCCTCCGGGACTGGCCTCCAACCTACGAGCAGTACTTC. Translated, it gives CASSSLRDWPPTYEQYF.

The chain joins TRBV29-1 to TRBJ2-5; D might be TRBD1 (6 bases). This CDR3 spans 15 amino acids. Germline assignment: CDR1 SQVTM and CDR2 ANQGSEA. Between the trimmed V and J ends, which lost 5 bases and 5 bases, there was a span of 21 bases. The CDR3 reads CSVQIQGIAIETQYF. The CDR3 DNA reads TGCAGCGTTCAAATCCAGGGGATAGCGATTGAGACCCAGTACTTC.

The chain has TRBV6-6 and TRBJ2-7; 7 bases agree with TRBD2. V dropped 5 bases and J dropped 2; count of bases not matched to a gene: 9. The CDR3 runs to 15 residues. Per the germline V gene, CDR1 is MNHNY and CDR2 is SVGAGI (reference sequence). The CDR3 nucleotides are TGTGCCAGCAGTAGAAAGCGGGAAGGGGCCTACGAGCAGTACTTC. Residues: CASSRKREGAYEQYF.

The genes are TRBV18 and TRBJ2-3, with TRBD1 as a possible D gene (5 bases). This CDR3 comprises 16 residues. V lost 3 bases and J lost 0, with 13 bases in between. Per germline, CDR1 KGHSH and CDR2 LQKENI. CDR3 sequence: CASSPTSQGSTDTQYF. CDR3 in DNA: TGTGCCAGCTCACCGACCTCGCAGGGTAGCACAGATACGCAGTATTTT.

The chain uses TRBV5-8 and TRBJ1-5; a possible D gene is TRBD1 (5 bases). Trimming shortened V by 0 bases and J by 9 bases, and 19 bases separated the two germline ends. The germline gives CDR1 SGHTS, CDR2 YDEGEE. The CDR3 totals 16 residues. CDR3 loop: CASSLGALGGTGPQHF. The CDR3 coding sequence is TGTGCCAGCAGCTTGGGGGCCCTGGGAGGAACAGGGCCCCAGCATTTT.

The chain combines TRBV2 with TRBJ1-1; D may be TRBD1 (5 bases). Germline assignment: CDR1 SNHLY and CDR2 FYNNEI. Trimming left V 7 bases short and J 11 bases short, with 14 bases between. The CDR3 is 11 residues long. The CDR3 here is CASTDGPGAFF. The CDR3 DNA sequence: TGTGCCAGCACGGACGGGCCAGGGGCTTTCTTT.

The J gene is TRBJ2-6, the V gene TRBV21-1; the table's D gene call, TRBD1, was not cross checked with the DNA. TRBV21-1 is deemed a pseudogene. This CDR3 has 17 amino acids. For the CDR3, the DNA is TGTGCCAGCAGCAAAGCCCTGGACAGCTCTGGGGCCAACGTCCTGACTTTC. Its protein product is CASSKALDSSGANVLTF.